The 18 T cell receptor beta chains presented below share a single source sample, sequenced in a study of post-analysis software for immune sequencing data. Study findings and constraints: Compared with controls, patients had more of 4 or 5 TRBV segments, including TRBV5-6, TRBV5-1 and TRBV20-1.

Researchers reported that TCR beta cDNA libraries carried unique molecular identifiers. Each CDR3 protein gets one entry after TCRdb re-called the PCR reads with MiXCR. Of roughly 620,000 distinct CDR3 sequences listed, about 40% are singletons. Their recognized antigens are unknown. Sample: blood. These receptors came from a girl aged 10 to 17 with multiple sclerosis.

The chain couples TRBV11-2 to TRBJ2-7; a weak D match, TRBD1 (6 bases). The CDR3 is made up of 14 amino acids. Germline CDR1 and CDR2: SGHAT and FQNNGV. Trimming took off 5 bases at V and 3 bases at J, with 14 bases between the two ends. The CDR3 coding sequence is TGTGCCAGCAGCCCCCTCAGGGGATACTACGAGCAGTACTTC. This sequence encodes CASSPLRGYYEQYF.

The CDR3 loop is CASSEWADTEAFF. The CDR3 DNA reads TGTGCCAGCAGTGAATGGGCGGACACTGAAGCTTTCTTT. V and J are TRBV6-1 and TRBJ1-1; D gene uncertain. The CDR3 is 13 amino acids. Germline V CDR1 and CDR2: MNHNS, SASEGT. Trimming shortened V by 2 bases and J by 3 bases, and 7 bases separated the two germline ends.

As regards this clonotype: Possible read error: a much larger clone is one base away. The chain links TRBV11-2 to TRBJ2-5; the match to TRBD1 covers 8 bases. CDR1 and CDR2 from the germline V gene are SGHAT and FQNNGV. There are 15 residues in the CDR3. The chain's CDR3 is CASSIEAGGGETQYF. CDR3 nucleotide sequence: TGTGCCAGCAGCATAGAGGCAGGGGGCGGAGAGACCCAGTACTTC.

CDR3 nucleotides: TGCAGTGCTAGAAAGGGGCAGGGTGGCTACGAGCAGTACTTC. Translated: CSARKGQGGYEQYF. This chain joins TRBV20-1 and TRBJ2-5; the D gene is possibly TRBD1 (5 bases). The J call is uncertain, as TRBJ2-7 better fits the DNA end. CDR3 length: 14 residues. Per germline, CDR1 DFQATT and CDR2 SNEGSKA (reference sequence).

The V and J genes are TRBV4-2 and TRBJ1-4; D unresolved. V shed 0 bases and J shed 5 bases, with 7 bases lying between them. The germline V gene has CDR1 LGHNA and CDR2 YNFKEQ. This CDR3 has 14 residues. The CDR3 reads CASSQEYGNEKLFF. The CDR3 DNA reads TGTGCCAGCAGCCAAGAGTACGGGAATGAAAAACTGTTTTTT.

This chain uses TRBV27 with TRBJ2-1; D is tentatively TRBD1 or TRBD2 (5 bases each). V gave up 3 bases and J gave up 7 bases, with 10 bases separating them. Germline lookup yields CDR1 MNHEY and CDR2 SMNVEV (reference sequence). The CDR3 runs to 13 residues. The CDR3 sequence: CASSFAGANEQFF. DNA for the CDR3: TGTGCCAGCAGTTTTGCCGGGGCGAATGAGCAGTTCTTC.

The V call is TRBV9, the J call TRBJ2-2; 13 bases are a match to TRBD2. Germline V gene sequence: CDR1 SGDLS, CDR2 YYNGEE. CDR3 length equals 20 residues. J lost 4 bases, V lost 4 bases, and 16 bases had no gene match. DNA for the CDR3: TGTGCCAGCAGCCCAAGTCATGGGACTAGCGGGGCCACCAGCACCGGGGAGCTGTTTTTT. Residues: CASSPSHGTSGATSTGELFF.

The CDR3 bases are TGCAGTGCCCGAAGGGGACGGTTAAACAATGAGCAGTTCTTC. Protein sequence: CSARRGRLNNEQFF. The chain employs TRBV20-1 and TRBJ2-1, with D possibly called TRBD1 or TRBD2 (5 bases each). Germline CDR1 and CDR2: DFQATT and SNEGSKA (reference sequence). The ends were cut back, 6 bases at V and 5 bases at J, with 17 bases in the middle. This CDR3 is built from 14 residues.

J is TRBJ1-2 and V is TRBV5-6, with unresolved D. The CDR3 sequence is 13 residues long. Looked up from germline, CDR1 is SGHDT and CDR2 is YYEEEE. V was pared by 0 bases and J by 8 bases, with 11 bases between. CDR3: CASSLEGSRGYTF. DNA for the CDR3: TGTGCCAGCAGCTTGGAAGGCAGTCGGGGCTACACCTTC.

V gene TRBV18 combines with J gene TRBJ1-2; D is ambiguous. V lost 3 bases and J 3 bases, leaving 14 bases between the germline ends. This CDR3 region has 15 residues. Germline V gives CDR1 KGHSH, CDR2 LQKENI. The CDR3 DNA reads as TGTGCCAGCTCACCGACATCAGGCAGTTACTATGGCTACACCTTC. Its translation is CASSPTSGSYYGYTF.

The V and J genes are TRBV10-3 and TRBJ2-1, with 9 nucleotides matching TRBD1. In germline, CDR1 is ENHRY, CDR2 SYGVKD. CDR3 length: 17 residues. Trimming cost V 0 bases and J 2 bases; bases outside gene matches: 5. CDR3 coding DNA: TGTGCCATCAGTGAGTCTATACAGGGGGCTGCCTACAATGAGCAGTTCTTC. It translates to CAISESIQGAAYNEQFF.

This clonotype was detected a few times. The rearrangement joins TRBV5-1 to TRBJ2-5, with 7 bases that match TRBD1. This CDR3 has 14 amino acids. V dropped 4 bases and J dropped 5; count of bases not matched to a gene: 8. Germline loops: CDR1 SGHRS, CDR2 YFSETQ. CDR3 sequence: CASSRRGQEETQYF. In DNA form, the CDR3 reads TGCGCCAGCAGCCGGCGAGGACAGGAGGAGACCCAGTACTTC.

This chain links TRBV7-2 with TRBJ2-1; D unclear. From germline, CDR1 is SGHTA and CDR2 FQGNSA. V dropped 4 bases and J dropped 6 bases, with 16 bases sitting between them. This CDR3 contains 15 residues. The CDR3 protein is CASSYVSGPINEQFF. The CDR3 DNA follows: TGTGCCAGCAGCTATGTTTCCGGGCCCATCAATGAGCAGTTCTTC.

The CDR3 region has the DNA TGTGCCAGCAGCTTCGCTCAGGGTCCCCTCTATGGCTACACCTTC. Translated, it gives CASSFAQGPLYGYTF. The chain joins TRBV5-5 to TRBJ1-2; the D gene is possibly TRBD1 (5 bases). V gave up 2 bases and J gave up 4 bases, with 15 bases separating them. The CDR3 runs to 15 residues. Germline assignment: CDR1 SGHKS and CDR2 YYEKEE (reference sequence). The full variable domain, its missing parts supplied by reference TRBV5-5 and TRBJ1-2, is DAGVTQSPTHLIKTRGQQVTLRCSPISGHKSVSWYQQVLGQGPQFIFQYYEKEERGRGNFPDRFSARQFPNYSSELNVNALLLGDSALYLCASSFAQGPLYGYTFGSGTRLTVV.

This sequence joins TRBV21-1 and TRBJ2-7; the D call TRBD2 from the table was never checked on the DNA. TRBV21-1 is assigned pseudogene status. CDR3 length: 14 amino acids. Written as DNA, the CDR3 is TGTGCCAGCCTGCGGGGGCGGGAGGGACACGAGCAGTACTTC. Its translation: CASLRGREGHEQYF.

The J gene is TRBJ2-4, the V gene TRBV11-2; the D gene is possibly TRBD1 (5 bases). The CDR3 has 13 amino acids. Trimming left V 3 bases short and J 7 bases short, with 10 bases between. The V gene's germline CDR1 is SGHAT and CDR2 FQNNGV. The chain's CDR3 is CASSFSQGNIQYF. For the CDR3, the DNA is TGTGCCAGCAGCTTTTCTCAGGGCAACATTCAGTACTTC.

The chain combines TRBV30 with TRBJ2-3; 7 positions match TRBD2. Per germline, CDR1 GTSNPN and CDR2 SVGIG (reference sequence). CDR3 length: 14 amino acids. V lost 8 bases to trimming and J lost 4 bases; unmatched junction nucleotides: 12. In nucleotides, the CDR3 is TGTGCCCGCTCATCGGGGGGTTTCTCAGATACGCAGTATTTT. It translates to CARSSGGFSDTQYF.

This chain connects TRBV7-6 to TRBJ1-1; weak D call: TRBD1 (5 bases). Looked up from germline, CDR1 is SGHVS and CDR2 is FNYEAQ. The CDR3 has 14 residues. Deletions cut 5 bases from V and 7 bases from J, with 17 bases between. This chain's CDR3 is CASSTRQPPSEAFF. The CDR3 DNA is TGTGCCAGCAGCACCAGACAGCCCCCGAGTGAAGCTTTCTTT.